These 5 T cell receptor beta chains originate from one sample sequenced in a study of shared clonotypes between healthy human individuals. Data came from immunoSEQ multiplex PCR; TCRdb stores just in-frame clones and leaves some out. In the table there are about 560,000 clones, roughly 72% of which are singletons. The sequenced sample was PBMCs. The receptors were sampled from a woman aged 40 to 50 in good health. Some clones in this sample may be carry-over from other donors' samples.

This chain links TRBV7-2 with TRBJ1-2; unclear D gene. The CDR3 spans 15 residues. Trimming removed 5 bases from V and 1 base from J, with 14 bases in between. Looked up from germline, CDR1 is SGHTA and CDR2 is FQGNSA. The CDR3 DNA reads TGTGCCAGCAGCCCGAGCATCGGCAGTAACTATGGCTACACCTTC. Amino acids: CASSPSIGSNYGYTF. Full variable domain (rest looked up from reference TRBV7-2 and TRBJ1-2): GAGVSQSPSNKVTEKGKDVELRCDPISGHTALYWYRQSLGQGLEFLIYFQGNSAPDKSGLPSDRFSAERTGGSVSTLTIQRTQQEDSAVYLCASSPSIGSNYGYTFGSGTRLTVV.

The gene calls are TRBV2 and TRBJ2-7; weak D call: TRBD1 (6 bases). The CDR3 totals 13 residues. Germline CDR1 reads SNHLY; CDR2 reads FYNNEI. V was shortened by 7 bases and J by 9 bases, with 19 bases between the two germline ends. CDR3 protein: CASTPGPGVGQYF. DNA of the CDR3: TGTGCCAGCACCCCCGGCCCAGGGGTCGGGCAGTACTTC.

The V gene is TRBV7-6, the J gene TRBJ2-1; D gene unclear. The V end lost 5 bases, the J end lost 5 bases, and 10 bases lay between the germline ends. The CDR3 has 13 residues. Per the germline V gene, CDR1 is SGHVS and CDR2 is FNYEAQ. Written as DNA, the CDR3 is TGTGCCAGCAGCCCCGACTGGAACAATGAGCAGTTCTTC. It codes for CASSPDWNNEQFF. Full variable domain (rest looked up from reference TRBV7-6 and TRBJ2-1): GAGVSQSPRYKVTKRGQDVALRCDPISGHVSLYWYRQALGQGPEFLTYFNYEAQQDKSGLPNDRFSAERPEGSISTLTIQRTEQRDSAMYRCASSPDWNNEQFFGPGTRLTVL.

The rearrangement uses TRBV28 and TRBJ2-3, with D possibly being TRBD2 (5 bases). Germline-derived CDR1 and CDR2 are MDHEN and SYDVKM. The CDR3 extends over 16 amino acids. The V gene lost 7 bases and the J gene lost 0 bases, with 17 bases spanning the gap. Written as DNA, the CDR3 is TGTGCCAGCACCCCCGCGGGCGGGCCCAGCACAGATACGCAGTATTTT. As protein: CASTPAGGPSTDTQYF.

Only a few counts were recorded for this clone. The chain recombines TRBV28 with TRBJ2-5; 12 bases align to TRBD2. The J call could be wrong; TRBJ2-7 is a better fit for the DNA end. This CDR3 contains 14 residues. Germline lookup yields CDR1 MDHEN and CDR2 SYDVKM. CDR3 nucleotides: TGTGCCACCCAAGGGACTAGCGGGCCCTACGAGCAGTACTTC. Its translation: CATQGTSGPYEQYF.